What follows are 22 T cell receptor beta chains derived from one specimen sequenced in a study of T-cell reconstitution after alpha-beta-depleted transplantation in children. During its preparation, the TCRbeta library received unique molecular identifiers. Each CDR3 protein is one row after TCRdb ran MiXCR on the PCR reads. This table holds fewer than 1 million distinct CDR3 sequences, about 15% found once. The specimen was PBMCs, mostly from graft donor cells, collected 360 days after TCRalphabeta/CD19-depleted stem cell transplant. The receptors shown here come from a male patient aged 10 to 17 who had a stem cell transplant for acute lymphoblastic leukemia, so the T cells may come from the graft donor.

This clonotype occurred a few times. The chain combines TRBV20-1 with TRBJ2-1; D may be TRBD2 (5 bases). Trimming stripped 7 bases from V and 3 bases from J, with 7 bases between. The CDR3 contains 11 residues. CDR1 is DFQATT and CDR2 is SNEGSKA in the germline V gene (reference sequence). The CDR3 sequence is CSVRDYNEQFF. CDR3 DNA: TGCAGTGTTCGGGACTACAATGAGCAGTTCTTC.

The CDR3 spells CASSPPGVTAQETQYF. CDR3 sequence (DNA): TGTGCCAGCTCACCACCGGGGGTCACTGCTCAAGAGACCCAGTACTTC. This sequence joins TRBV18 and TRBJ2-5, with D perhaps given as TRBD1 or TRBD2 (5 bases each). CDR3 length: 16 amino acids. The V end was cut by 0 bases, the J end by 2 bases, with 13 bases between. CDR1 is KGHSH, CDR2 LQKENI, per germline.

This clonotype showed up just a few times. The chain uses TRBV7-3 and TRBJ2-1, with D perhaps matching TRBD2 (6 bases). Germline CDR1 reads SGHTA; CDR2 reads FQGTGA. The CDR3 extends over 17 amino acids. Trimming took off 1 base at V and 11 bases at J, with 24 bases between the two ends. CDR3 bases: TGTGCCAGCAGCTTAAGGGTCGGCGGGATAAGCGCGGTTAAGCAGTTCTTC. Its translation is CASSLRVGGISAVKQFF.

This clonotype was observed a handful of times. This chain's CDR3 is CSARDGVGQGPQPQHF. The DNA of the CDR3 is TGCAGTGCTAGAGATGGTGTAGGACAGGGTCCTCAGCCCCAGCATTTT. The chain carries TRBV20-1 and TRBJ1-5, with 8 nucleotides matching TRBD1. This CDR3 region has 16 residues. Germline V lookup: CDR1 DFQATT, CDR2 SNEGSKA (reference sequence). Trimming at V came to 0 bases and at J to 6 bases, leaving 10 bases not matched to a gene.

The rearrangement links TRBV7-6 to TRBJ1-6, with TRBD1 matching over 7 bases. CDR1 is SGHVS, CDR2 FNYEAQ, per germline. J lost 0 bases, V lost 5 bases, and 13 bases had no gene match. This CDR3 is 19 amino acids long. This CDR3 is CASSPRQGGISSYNSPLHF. The CDR3 nucleotides read TGTGCCAGCAGCCCTCGACAGGGCGGGATTAGCTCCTATAATTCACCCCTCCACTTT.

This clonotype was found many times. The chain uses TRBV5-1 and TRBJ2-1; 9 bases are a match to TRBD1. J lost 5 bases, V lost 3 bases, and 3 bases had no gene match. Germline CDR1 is SGHRS and CDR2 is YFSETQ. The CDR3 has 14 residues. The CDR3 loop reads CASSWRDRDNEQFF. The CDR3 coding sequence is TGCGCCAGCAGCTGGAGGGACAGGGACAATGAGCAGTTCTTC. The full variable domain, with the rest looked up from reference TRBV5-1 and TRBJ2-1, is KAGVTQTPRYLIKTRGQQVTLSCSPISGHRSVSWYQQTPGQGLQFLFEYFSETQRNKGNFPGRFSGRQFSNSRSEMNVSTLELGDSALYLCASSWRDRDNEQFFGPGTRLTVL.

This chain joins TRBV5-1 and TRBJ1-6; TRBD1 matches at 7 bases. This CDR3 spans 16 amino acids. With V trimmed by 4 bases and J by 0 bases, 4 bases remained unmatched. Germline V lookup: CDR1 SGHRS, CDR2 YFSETQ. CDR3 sequence: CASSRDSSSYNSPLHF. The DNA for the CDR3 is TGCGCCAGCAGCCGGGACAGTAGCTCCTATAATTCACCCCTCCACTTT.

This chain connects TRBV5-1 to TRBJ2-1; possible D gene TRBD1, 6 bases. The V gene's germline CDR1 is SGHRS and CDR2 YFSETQ. The CDR3 is made up of 16 amino acids. Trimming left V 4 bases short and J 3 bases short, with 17 bases between. The CDR3 protein is CASSAVPTGDYNEQFF. The CDR3 nucleotides are TGCGCCAGCAGCGCGGTGCCGACAGGAGACTACAATGAGCAGTTCTTC.

This clonotype was picked up many times. V usage is TRBV25-1 and J usage is TRBJ1-2; 8 bases line up with TRBD1. V gave up 2 bases and J gave up 2 bases; unmatched junction bases: 1. Germline-derived CDR1 and CDR2 are MGHDK and SYGVNS. The CDR3 contains 14 residues. CDR3 sequence: CASSEQGANYGYTF. The CDR3 DNA reads as TGTGCCAGCAGTGAACAGGGGGCGAACTATGGCTACACCTTC.

V is TRBV11-2 and J is TRBJ2-1; D unclear. The CDR3 totals 16 residues. CDR1 and CDR2 (germline): SGHAT, FQNNGV. Trimming took 6 bases from V and 0 from J, leaving 15 bases between them. CDR3 in amino acids: CASRSLRSSSYNEQFF. Here the CDR3 DNA reads TGTGCCAGCAGATCTCTCCGGTCTAGCTCCTACAATGAGCAGTTCTTC. Full variable domain (missing parts from reference TRBV11-2 and TRBJ2-1): EAGVAQSPRYKIIEKRQSVAFWCNPISGHATLYWYQQILGQGPKLLIQFQNNGVVDDSQLPKDRFSAERLKGVDSTLKIQPAKLEDSAVYLCASRSLRSSSYNEQFFGPGTRLTVL.

This clonotype was counted a few times. This chain joins TRBV12-3 or TRBV12-4 and TRBJ1-1, with 8 bases fitting TRBD1. The V and J ends lost 7 bases and 3 bases, in that order; junction bases with no gene match: 4. CDR3 length equals 13 residues. The CDR3 region has the DNA TGTGCCAGCAACAGGGGGTCGGACACTGAAGCTTTCTTT. Protein product: CASNRGSDTEAFF.

This clonotype has a handful of counts. V usage is TRBV7-9 and J usage is TRBJ2-4; D is uncertain. The CDR3 has 15 residues. Trimming left V 7 bases short and J 6 bases short, with 19 bases between. The V gene's germline CDR1 is SEHNR and CDR2 FQNEAQ (reference sequence). The CDR3 region has the DNA TGTGCCAGCATCCCGATGGGTGAGGTCGGAAACATTCAGTACTTC. It translates to CASIPMGEVGNIQYF.

This clonotype was detected only a few times. This sequence joins TRBV7-9 and TRBJ2-7; TRBD1 is a possible D gene (5 bases). Trimming removed 4 bases at V and 7 bases at J, with 14 bases between. The length of the CDR3 is 13 residues. Germline assignment: CDR1 SEHNR and CDR2 FQNEAQ (reference sequence). The DNA for the CDR3 is TGTGCCAGCAGCTCAGGGATATCGAGGGAGCAGTACTTC. Protein product: CASSSGISREQYF.

This clonotype was detected a few times. The gene calls are TRBV18 and TRBJ2-7; no definite D call. Germline V gene lookup returns CDR1 KGHSH and CDR2 LQKENI. Trimming pared 0 bases from V and 3 bases from J, leaving 9 bases between. This CDR3 region has 14 residues. CDR3 coding DNA: TGTGCCAGCTCACCACCGAAACCCCACTACGAGCAGTACTTC. Protein product: CASSPPKPHYEQYF.

V and J are TRBV4-1 and TRBJ2-3; TRBD2 matches 9 bases. Germline V gene sequence: CDR1 MGHRA, CDR2 YSYEKL. The CDR3 length is 18 residues. V shed 3 bases and J 1 base; nucleotides not matched to a gene: 11. The CDR3 nucleotides are TGCGCCAGCAGCCAGGCCTACCCCCTAGCGGGACGCACAGATACGCAGTATTTT. Translated: CASSQAYPLAGRTDTQYF.

CDR3 loop: CATQHPAGNEQFF. CDR3 DNA: TGTGCCACCCAACACCCGGCGGGCAATGAGCAGTTCTTC. V gene TRBV2 combines with J gene TRBJ2-1, with D perhaps matching TRBD2 (5 bases). Germline assignment: CDR1 SNHLY and CDR2 FYNNEI. This CDR3 region has 13 residues. Deletions cut 10 bases from V and 6 bases from J, with 16 bases between.

The chain links TRBV7-9 to TRBJ2-2, with D unclear. V lost 8 bases and J 0 bases, leaving 13 bases between the germline ends. CDR1 is SEHNR and CDR2 is FQNEAQ in the germline V gene (reference sequence). The CDR3 has 15 residues. The CDR3 spells CASPSRDPNTGELFF. Written as DNA, the CDR3 is TGTGCCAGCCCCTCAAGGGATCCGAACACCGGGGAGCTGTTTTTT.

This chain connects TRBV15 to TRBJ2-7; 13 nucleotides line up with TRBD2. Germline CDR1 and CDR2: LNHNV and YYDKDF (reference sequence). There are 15 residues in the CDR3. The V gene end was trimmed by 1 base and the J gene end by 7 bases; junction bases not matched to a gene: 4. CDR3 sequence: CATSRVLAGGGEQYF. The CDR3 DNA follows: TGTGCCACCAGCAGAGTACTAGCGGGAGGGGGTGAGCAGTACTTC.

Ten or more counts support this clonotype. The chain employs TRBV5-1 and TRBJ2-7; no firm D call. The CDR3 spans 15 residues. Germline loops: CDR1 SGHRS, CDR2 YFSETQ. The germline V and J ends were trimmed by 0 bases and 1 base, with 11 bases remaining between them. The CDR3 region is CASSLEVGWSYEQYF. The CDR3, as DNA: TGCGCCAGCAGCTTGGAGGTGGGATGGTCCTACGAGCAGTACTTC. Full variable domain (remainder filled in from reference TRBV5-1 and TRBJ2-7): KAGVTQTPRYLIKTRGQQVTLSCSPISGHRSVSWYQQTPGQGLQFLFEYFSETQRNKGNFPGRFSGRQFSNSRSEMNVSTLELGDSALYLCASSLEVGWSYEQYFGPGTRLTVT.

This clonotype was observed a handful of times. The chain joins TRBV29-1 to TRBJ2-7; 10 nucleotides match TRBD2. Trimming at V came to 6 bases and at J to 6 bases, leaving 5 bases not matched to a gene. CDR3 length equals 12 residues. Germline assignment: CDR1 SQVTM and CDR2 ANQGSEA. The CDR3 coding sequence is TGCAGCGTCATAGCGGGAGGAAGCGAGCAGTACTTC. It specifies CSVIAGGSEQYF.

This clonotype occurred a few times. This chain connects TRBV13 to TRBJ2-5, with 16 positions matching TRBD2. V trimming: 5 bases; J trimming: 5 bases; junction bases outside the gene matches: 14. Germline loops: CDR1 PRHDT, CDR2 FYEKMQ (reference sequence). The CDR3 sequence is 19 residues long. CDR3 loop: CASSAPGTSGRAGSETQYF. CDR3 DNA: TGTGCCAGCAGCGCCCCCGGGACTAGCGGGAGGGCCGGGAGTGAGACCCAGTACTTC.

This clonotype came up a few times. V and J are TRBV11-2 and TRBJ2-1; TRBD2 matches 12 bases. The CDR3 extends over 16 amino acids. V trimming: 4 bases; J trimming: 6 bases; junction bases outside the gene matches: 7. Germline V CDR1 and CDR2: SGHAT, FQNNGV. CDR3 DNA: TGTGCCAGCAGCTCTCCTCCGGGACTAGCGGGCAATGAGCAGTTCTTC. It yields the protein CASSSPPGLAGNEQFF.